Here is one TCR beta chain with its context. Antigen specificity is unknown. This entry comes from a study of T-cell memory formation after mild COVID-19. Regarding the study as a whole: Pre-infection memory harbored some responding clones, suggesting cross-reactive memory joined.

TCRdb processed the 5' RACE reads anew with MiXCR; each CDR3 protein has one entry. The sample lists about 150,000 distinct CDR3 sequences, 25% occurring once. The CDR3 consists of 15 residues. With 5 bases clipped from V and 3 bases from J, the junction kept 6 bases outside the gene matches. This clonotype was sampled from an adult woman who had mild COVID-19 (a few samples of this study predate the infection). Cell type and time point are not known. The rearrangement uses TRBV12-3 or TRBV12-4 and TRBJ2-5, with 10 positions matching TRBD2. Source material: PBMCs or a T cell subset sorted from them (not recorded which). CDR3 coding DNA: TGTGCCAGCAGTCTACTAGCGGGACCTAAAGAGACCCAGTACTTC. Its translation is CASSLLAGPKETQYF.